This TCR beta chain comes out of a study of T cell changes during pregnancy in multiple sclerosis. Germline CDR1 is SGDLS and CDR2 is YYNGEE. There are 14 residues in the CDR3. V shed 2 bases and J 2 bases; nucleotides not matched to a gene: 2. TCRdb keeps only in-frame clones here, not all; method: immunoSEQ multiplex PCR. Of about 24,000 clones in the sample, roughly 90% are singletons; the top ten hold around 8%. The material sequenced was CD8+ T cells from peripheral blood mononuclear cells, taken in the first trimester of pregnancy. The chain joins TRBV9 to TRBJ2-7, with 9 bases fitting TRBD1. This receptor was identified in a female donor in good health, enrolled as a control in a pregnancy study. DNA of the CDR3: TGTGCCAGCAGCGTTGGGACAGGGACCTACGAGCAGTACTTC. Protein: CASSVGTGTYEQYF.